The sequence of this T cell receptor beta chain was determined in a study of blood T cell repertoires in COVID-19. Study details: Italy, Spain and the United States were the sources of the convalescent and acute COVID-19 samples. PBMCs, B-cell-depleted T cells, or T cells provided the cDNA or gDNA that made up the material.

Original data processing: Amplified reference gene primers provided the basis for estimating nucleated cell counts. Clones were read by immunoSEQ multiplex PCR, and TCRdb kept only the in-frame ones, dropping some. V, J and clone size were drawn from that table, and D and trimming were deduced from the DNA. The top ten hold around 9.3% of the sample, which has 97,000 or so clones, around 80% seen once. V was cut by 7 bases and J by 1 base, with 16 bases left in between. Germline V lookup: CDR1 SGHRS, CDR2 YFSETQ. The CDR3 length is 15 residues. The receptor was derived from an older man with acute or convalescent COVID-19. What was sequenced was peripheral blood. V usage is TRBV5-1 and J usage is TRBJ2-3; the D gene is possibly TRBD2 (5 bases). CDR3 sequence: CASHPVRSGTDTQYF. CDR3 bases: TGCGCCAGCCACCCCGTCCGTAGCGGCACAGATACGCAGTATTTT. The whole variable domain, remainder taken from reference TRBV5-1 and TRBJ2-3, is KAGVTQTPRYLIKTRGQQVTLSCSPISGHRSVSWYQQTPGQGLQFLFEYFSETQRNKGNFPGRFSGRQFSNSRSEMNVSTLELGDSALYLCASHPVRSGTDTQYFGPGTRLTVL.